This T cell receptor (beta chain) was observed in a study of T-cell reconstitution after alpha-beta-depleted transplantation in children (TCRdb year 2016). With regard to the full study: T-cell immune reconstitution after TCRalphabeta/CD19-depleted allogeneic hematopoietic cell transplantation in children was quantitatively tracked in the study by means of TCR repertoire profiling. Results the study describes overall, beyond this receptor: Over subsequent months, a decline in hyperexpanded clone frequencies was noted, and after one year, T-cell counts and TCRbeta diversity were mostly ascribed to newly produced T cells. In some patients, high TCRbeta diversity at day 60 was attributed to recipient T cells and intrathymic progenitors that had survived conditioning. About two months after transplant, the apparently early recovery of alphabetaT-cell counts reportedly depended on just several hundred clones that had expanded rapidly and came from non-depleted graft cells.

The germline V and J ends show losses of 0 bases and 2 bases respectively, and no gene match explains 6 bases of the junction. CDR1 is given as LGHNA and CDR2 as YNFKEQ, both from the germline V gene. Measured from the cysteine to the phenylalanine, the CDR3 is 17 residues long. Just the 51-base CDR3 DNA is kept, in frame starting at base 1. The library was prepared using PCR. The sequencing machine was an Illumina HiSeq 2500. To normalize quantification of the TCRbeta repertoire, the TCR libraries were built with molecular barcoding that relied on unique molecular identifiers. TCRdb reprocessed the public reads (quality trimming at Q25 with fastp, clone calling with MiXCR) and kept in-frame beta chains. Merged by CDR3 protein, the rows form single entries marked with the most common genes and DNA. Counted in this sample were 750,000 to 950,000 distinct CDR3 sequences; around 15% of them appeared once. The ten largest clones add up to roughly 4.8% of the sample.

Regarding this clonotype: The antigen it recognizes is unknown. There are no base qualities to consult, and no much larger clone falls within one base.

Sample treatment or condition, as interpreted from the label and publication: allogeneic hematopoietic cell transplantation with graft depleted of TCRalphabeta T cells and CD19 B cells. The children who served as transplant recipients had been given grafts of TCRalphabeta/CD19-depleted allogeneic hematopoietic cells. The sequences come from PBMCs, mostly from graft donor cells, collected 360 days after TCRalphabeta/CD19-depleted stem cell transplant. The chain is made from TRBV4-2 and TRBJ2-5, and 10 bases in between align with TRBD2. This TCR derives from a male patient between 5 and 17 years old who had a stem cell transplant for acute lymphoblastic leukemia, so the T cells may come from the graft donor. The DNA sequence follows: TGTGCCAGCAGCCAAGAAATAGCGGGAGGCGATCAAGAGACCCAGTACTTC. This codes for CASSQEIAGGDQETQYF.